The rows below give T cell receptor beta chains drawn from one sample of a study of identical twins. One entry per CDR3 protein, called by TCRdb with MiXCR from the 5' RACE reads. The table includes 250,000 or so distinct CDR3 sequences, 6% to 8.5% detected once. The same sample was also studied in work on yellow fever vaccine responses in identical twins.

Sequencing was performed on CD8+ T cells sorted from blood. These receptors originate from a woman aged 18-29 years in good health. CDR3s include the opening cysteine and the closing phenylalanine or tryptophan. D genes are given only for firm matches. Some rows have no size entry. The others give once, few or many, or a class for an expanded clone.

15 - TRBD2 TRBJ2-3 TRBV11-2 CASSLEAAGGDTQYF
13 - - TRBJ2-5 TRBV6-6 CASRVAGQETQYF
15 - - TRBJ2-6 TRBV9 CASTFGTSGANVLTF
13 many - TRBJ1-2 TRBV20-1 CSATDRANYGYTF
15 once TRBD1 TRBJ2-2 TRBV11-1 CASRSGTGNTGELFF
17 - - TRBJ2-2 TRBV9 CASSVEDWSGNTGELFF
15 many TRBD2 TRBJ2-3 TRBV7-8 CASSWTSGNADTQYF
14 - - TRBJ1-1 TRBV12-3/TRBV12-4 CASSLASQIGKAFF
15 few TRBD2 TRBJ2-7 TRBV20-1 CSAGPLTSGFYEQYF
16 many - TRBJ2-3 TRBV4-2 CASSQDWGVGADTQYF
16 few TRBD2 TRBJ2-3 TRBV6-1 CASLPWSSGPPDTQYF
17 few TRBD2 TRBJ2-5 TRBV7-9 CASIGTSGRSPKETQYF
15 few - TRBJ2-3 TRBV20-1 CSVSYSRGVTDTQYF
12 - TRBD2 TRBJ2-3 TRBV20-1 CSAGREGDTQYF
14 many TRBD2 TRBJ2-1 TRBV9 CASSVTGTRDEQFF
13 many - TRBJ1-1 TRBV11-2 CASSLWENTEAFF
15 - TRBD1 TRBJ2-7 TRBV13 CASSPGTGSTYEQYF
16 many - TRBJ1-1 TRBV7-2 CASSFPRHGSNTEAFF
9 few - TRBJ1-2 TRBV2 CASSERNTF
16 few - TRBJ2-1 TRBV2 CASSDWALEEYNEQFF
16 few TRBD2 TRBJ2-5 TRBV20-1 CSASPGGPLYQETQYF
16 - TRBD2 TRBJ2-1 TRBV12-3/TRBV12-4 CASSRGRGGTYNEQFF
17 - - TRBJ2-1 TRBV3-1 CASTNPVTWSSYNEQFF
14 many TRBD2 TRBJ2-1 TRBV12-3/TRBV12-4 CASSPGGGANEQFF
16 many TRBD1 TRBJ2-5 TRBV5-1 CASSLELSGTGETQYF
14 few - TRBJ2-1 TRBV12-3/TRBV12-4 CASSLAPILDEQFF
15 many TRBD2 TRBJ2-1 TRBV27 CASSLTGRNYNEQFF